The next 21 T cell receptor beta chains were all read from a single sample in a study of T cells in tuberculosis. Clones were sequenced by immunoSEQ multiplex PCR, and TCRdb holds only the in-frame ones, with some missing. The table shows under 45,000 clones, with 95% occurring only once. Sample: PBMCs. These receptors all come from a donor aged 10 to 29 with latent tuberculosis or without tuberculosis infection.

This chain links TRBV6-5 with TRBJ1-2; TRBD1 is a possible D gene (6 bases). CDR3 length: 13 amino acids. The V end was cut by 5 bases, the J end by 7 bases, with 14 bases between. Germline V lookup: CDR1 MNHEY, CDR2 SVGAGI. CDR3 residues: CASSPRTAGGYTF. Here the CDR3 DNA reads TGTGCCAGCAGTCCACGGACAGCAGGTGGCTACACCTTC.

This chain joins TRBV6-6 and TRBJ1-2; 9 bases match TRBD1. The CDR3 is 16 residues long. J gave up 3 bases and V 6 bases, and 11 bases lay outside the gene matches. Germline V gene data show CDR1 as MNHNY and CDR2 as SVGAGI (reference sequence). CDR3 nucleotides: TGTGCCAGCAGCCAAGGGACAGGGCCTTCACACTATGGCTACACCTTC. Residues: CASSQGTGPSHYGYTF.

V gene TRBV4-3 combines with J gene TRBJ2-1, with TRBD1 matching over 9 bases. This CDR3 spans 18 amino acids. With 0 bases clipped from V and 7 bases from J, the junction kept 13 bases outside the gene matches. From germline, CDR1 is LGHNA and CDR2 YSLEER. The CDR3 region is CASSQDQRDRAYRNEQFF. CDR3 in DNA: TGCGCCAGCAGCCAAGATCAACGGGACAGGGCTTATCGGAATGAGCAGTTCTTC.

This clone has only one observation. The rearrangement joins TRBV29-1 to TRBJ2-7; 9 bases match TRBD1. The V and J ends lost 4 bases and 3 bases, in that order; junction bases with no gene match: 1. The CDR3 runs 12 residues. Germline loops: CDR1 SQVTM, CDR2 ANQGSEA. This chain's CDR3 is CSVADRGYEQYF. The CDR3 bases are TGCAGCGTTGCGGACAGGGGCTACGAGCAGTACTTC.

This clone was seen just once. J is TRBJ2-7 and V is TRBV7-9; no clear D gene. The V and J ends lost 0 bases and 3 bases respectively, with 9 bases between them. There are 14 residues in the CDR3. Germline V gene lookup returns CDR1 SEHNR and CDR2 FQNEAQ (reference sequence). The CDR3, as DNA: TGTGCCAGCAGCTTAGCGGTTTACAACTACGAGCAGTACTTC. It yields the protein CASSLAVYNYEQYF. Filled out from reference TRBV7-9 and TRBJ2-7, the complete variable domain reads DTGVSQNPRHKITKRGQNVTFRCDPISEHNRLYWYRQTLGQGPEFLTYFQNEAQLEKSRLLSDRFSAERPKGSFSTLEIQRTEQGDSAMYLCASSLAVYNYEQYFGPGTRLTVT.

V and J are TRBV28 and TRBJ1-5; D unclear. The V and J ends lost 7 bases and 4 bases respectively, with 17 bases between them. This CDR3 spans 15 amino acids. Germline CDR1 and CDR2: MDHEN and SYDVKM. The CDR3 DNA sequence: TGTGCCAGCAAAGCGGAGGGTCGGGGAAATCAGCCCCAGCATTTT. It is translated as CASKAEGRGNQPQHF.

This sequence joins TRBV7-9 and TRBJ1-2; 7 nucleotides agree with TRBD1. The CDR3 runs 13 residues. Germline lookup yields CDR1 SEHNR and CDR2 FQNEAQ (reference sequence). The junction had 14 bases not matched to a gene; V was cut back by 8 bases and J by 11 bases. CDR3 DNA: TGTGCCAGCCTCCTTCAGGGGGTCGGGAGATACACCTTC. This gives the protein CASLLQGVGRYTF.

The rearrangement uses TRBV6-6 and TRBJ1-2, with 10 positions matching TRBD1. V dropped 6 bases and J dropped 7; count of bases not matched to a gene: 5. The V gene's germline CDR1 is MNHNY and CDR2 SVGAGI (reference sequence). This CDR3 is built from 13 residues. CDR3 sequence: CASSPRQGAGYTF. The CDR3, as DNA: TGTGCCAGCAGCCCGAGACAGGGGGCTGGCTACACCTTC.

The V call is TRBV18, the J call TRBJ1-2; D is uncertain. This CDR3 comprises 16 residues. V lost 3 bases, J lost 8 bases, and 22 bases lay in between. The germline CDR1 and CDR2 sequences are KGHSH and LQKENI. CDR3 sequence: CASSPPAEVLAVGYTF. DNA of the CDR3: TGTGCCAGCTCACCCCCAGCCGAGGTCCTGGCGGTAGGCTACACCTTC.

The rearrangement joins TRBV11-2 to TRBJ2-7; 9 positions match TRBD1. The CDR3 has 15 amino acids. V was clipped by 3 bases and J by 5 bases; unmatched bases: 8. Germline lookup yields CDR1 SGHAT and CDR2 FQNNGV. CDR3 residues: CASSFVHRQGDEQYF. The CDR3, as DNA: TGTGCCAGCAGCTTCGTCCATCGACAGGGGGACGAGCAGTACTTC.

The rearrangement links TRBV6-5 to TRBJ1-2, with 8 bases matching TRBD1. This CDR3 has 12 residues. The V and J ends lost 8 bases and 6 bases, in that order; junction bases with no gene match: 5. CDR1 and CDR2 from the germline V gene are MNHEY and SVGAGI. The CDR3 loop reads CASSDRVHGYTF. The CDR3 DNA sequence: TGTGCCAGCTCGGACAGGGTGCATGGCTACACCTTC.

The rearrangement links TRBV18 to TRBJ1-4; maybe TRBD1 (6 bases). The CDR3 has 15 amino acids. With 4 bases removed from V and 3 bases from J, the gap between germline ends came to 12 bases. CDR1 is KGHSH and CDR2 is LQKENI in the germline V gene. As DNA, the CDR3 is TGTGCCAGCTCACAGGACAGACTATCTAATGAAAAACTGTTTTTT. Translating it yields CASSQDRLSNEKLFF.

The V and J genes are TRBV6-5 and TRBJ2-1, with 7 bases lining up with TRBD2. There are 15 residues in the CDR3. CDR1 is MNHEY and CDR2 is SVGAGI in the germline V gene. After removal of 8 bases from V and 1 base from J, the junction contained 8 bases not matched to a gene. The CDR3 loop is CASGPVSGSYNEQFF. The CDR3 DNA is TGTGCCAGCGGGCCGGTTAGCGGGTCCTACAATGAGCAGTTCTTC.

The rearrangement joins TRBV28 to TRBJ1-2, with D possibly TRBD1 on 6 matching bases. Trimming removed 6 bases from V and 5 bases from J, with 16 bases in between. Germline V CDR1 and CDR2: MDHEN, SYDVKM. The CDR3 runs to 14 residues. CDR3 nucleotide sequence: TGTGCCAGCAGAGGGGGGGCCACCCCGTATGGCTACACCTTC. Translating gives CASRGGATPYGYTF.

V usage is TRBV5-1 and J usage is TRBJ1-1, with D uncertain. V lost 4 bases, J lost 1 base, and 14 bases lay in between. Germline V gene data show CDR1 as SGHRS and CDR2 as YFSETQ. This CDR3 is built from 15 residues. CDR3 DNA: TGCGCCAGCAGCCCGCTCGACACCTGGAACACTGAAGCTTTCTTT. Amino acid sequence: CASSPLDTWNTEAFF.

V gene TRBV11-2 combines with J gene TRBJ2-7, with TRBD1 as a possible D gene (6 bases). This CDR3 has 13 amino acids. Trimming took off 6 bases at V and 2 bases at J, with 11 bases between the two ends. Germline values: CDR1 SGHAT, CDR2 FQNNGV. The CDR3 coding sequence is TGTGCCAGCAGATGGGACACCACCTACGAGCAGTACTTC. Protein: CASRWDTTYEQYF.

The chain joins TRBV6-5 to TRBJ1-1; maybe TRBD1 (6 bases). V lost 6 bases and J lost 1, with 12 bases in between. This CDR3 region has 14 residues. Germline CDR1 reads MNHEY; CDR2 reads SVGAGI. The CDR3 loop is CASSQGGANTEAFF. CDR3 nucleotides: TGTGCCAGCAGCCAAGGGGGGGCGAACACTGAAGCTTTCTTT.

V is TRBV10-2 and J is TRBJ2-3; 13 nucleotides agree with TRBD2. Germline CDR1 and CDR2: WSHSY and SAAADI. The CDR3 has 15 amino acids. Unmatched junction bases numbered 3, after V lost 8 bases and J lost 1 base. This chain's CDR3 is CASGGLAGGTDTQYF. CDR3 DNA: TGCGCCAGCGGAGGACTAGCGGGGGGCACAGATACGCAGTATTTT.

CDR3 residues: CAWKERTGVEKLFF. The CDR3 DNA is TGTGCCTGGAAGGAGCGGACAGGGGTCGAAAAACTGTTTTTT. V usage is TRBV30 and J usage is TRBJ1-4; TRBD1 matches at 9 bases. J gave up 8 bases and V 4 bases, and 8 bases lay outside the gene matches. In germline, CDR1 is GTSNPN, CDR2 SVGIG (reference sequence). This CDR3 spans 14 amino acids.

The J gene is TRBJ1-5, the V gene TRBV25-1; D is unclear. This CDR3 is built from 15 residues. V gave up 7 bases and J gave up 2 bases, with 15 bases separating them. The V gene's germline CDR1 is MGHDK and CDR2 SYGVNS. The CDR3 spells CASTGRGAGNQPQHF. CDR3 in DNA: TGTGCCAGCACTGGGAGAGGCGCGGGCAATCAGCCCCAGCATTTT.

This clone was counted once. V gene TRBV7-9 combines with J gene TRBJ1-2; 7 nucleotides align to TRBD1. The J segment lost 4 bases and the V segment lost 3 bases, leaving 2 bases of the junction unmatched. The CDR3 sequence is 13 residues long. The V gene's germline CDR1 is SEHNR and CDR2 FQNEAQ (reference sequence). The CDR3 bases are TGTGCCAGCAGCTTCTCAGGGGGCTATGGCTACACCTTC. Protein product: CASSFSGGYGYTF.